The text below deals with one T cell receptor beta chain. Its specificity is unknown. The data originate from a study of T cell responses to AZD1222 COVID-19 vaccine. Study outcomes and limitations: The peak T cell response came first, and repertoires were sampled only after it.

Trimming shortened V by 3 bases and J by 0 bases, and 9 bases separated the two germline ends. This CDR3 is built from 16 residues. Germline V gives CDR1 SGHAT, CDR2 FQNNGV. Repertoires were generated with immunoSEQ multiplex PCR, while TCRdb's copy carries only in-frame clones and drops some. The table lists some 81,000 clones, about 93% of them singletons. The sequence was obtained from an adult who received the AZD1222 COVID-19 vaccine. The V gene is TRBV11-2, the J gene TRBJ1-6; D ambiguous. The sequenced sample was peripheral blood, obtained 28 days after the second AZD1222 dose. The CDR3 loop reads CASSFLSSSYNSPLHF. CDR3 DNA sequence: TGTGCCAGCAGCTTCCTAAGTAGCTCCTATAATTCACCCCTCCACTTT.